The sequence of this T cell receptor (beta chain) was determined in a study of blood T cell repertoires in COVID-19. Study details: PBMCs, B-cell-depleted T cells, or T cells provided the cDNA or gDNA that made up the material.

V shed 7 bases and J 5 bases; nucleotides not matched to a gene: 17. This CDR3 is 17 amino acids long. CDR1 is LNHDA, CDR2 SQIVND, per germline (reference sequence). Here immunoSEQ multiplex PCR was the method, and the copy in TCRdb shows in-frame clones only, minus some. The sample contains 150,000 to 200,000 clones, approximately 92% of which appear only once. The participants were between roughly 18 and 89 years old and came from some 23 US areas. Participant-reported clinical history was the basis for cohort assignment. The TCR comes from a woman aged 40 to 50 with acute COVID-19. V gene TRBV19 combines with J gene TRBJ1-5; 7 nucleotides line up with TRBD1. Sequencing used PBMCs or T cells enriched from blood (not recorded which). The CDR3 loop is CASKSRGQATTYQPQHF. CDR3 nucleotides: TGTGCCAGTAAGTCGAGGGGGCAGGCAACAACTTATCAGCCCCAGCATTTT.